What follows are 22 T cell receptor beta chains derived from one specimen sequenced in a study of siplizumab effects on memory and regulatory T cells. Only in-frame clones appear in the TCRdb table, and some are missing; sequencing was by immunoSEQ multiplex PCR. The sample has more than 45,000 clones; under 98% are singletons. Input material: naive CD4+ T cells sorted from blood. The source is a human donor in good health.

The chain has TRBV30 and TRBJ2-5; D is possibly TRBD1 (6 bases). The germline V gene encodes CDR1 GTSNPN and CDR2 SVGIG (reference sequence). V lost 2 bases and J 2 bases, leaving 6 bases between the germline ends. The CDR3 runs to 12 residues. CDR3 sequence: CAWSQGQETQYF. Here the CDR3 DNA reads TGTGCCTGGAGTCAGGGGCAAGAGACCCAGTACTTC.

V usage is TRBV19 and J usage is TRBJ2-7, with 12 nucleotides matching TRBD2. Germline values: CDR1 LNHDA, CDR2 SQIVND (reference sequence). The CDR3 length is 14 residues. J gave up 4 bases and V 8 bases, and 6 bases lay outside the gene matches. The CDR3 sequence is CASGPSGRVYEQYF. CDR3 DNA sequence: TGTGCCAGTGGACCTAGCGGGAGGGTTTACGAGCAGTACTTC.

V is TRBV19 and J is TRBJ2-5, with D possibly being TRBD1 (6 bases). The germline V and J ends were trimmed by 5 bases and 2 bases, with 9 bases remaining between them. This CDR3 comprises 13 residues. Germline CDR1 reads LNHDA; CDR2 reads SQIVND (reference sequence). The DNA of the CDR3 is TGTGCCAGTAGTCCCGACAGGCAAGAGACCCAGTACTTC. Protein: CASSPDRQETQYF.

The genes are TRBV7-9 and TRBJ2-2; 9 bases are shared with TRBD2. The length of the CDR3 is 18 residues. Trimming cost V 4 bases and J 3 bases; bases outside gene matches: 12. Germline CDR1 is SEHNR and CDR2 is FQNEAQ (reference sequence). The CDR3: CASSSWGSGRMDTGELFF. CDR3 DNA sequence: TGTGCCAGCAGCTCCTGGGGTAGCGGGAGAATGGACACCGGGGAGCTGTTTTTT. The variable domain in full, with the rest retrieved from reference TRBV7-9 and TRBJ2-2, is DTGVSQNPRHKITKRGQNVTFRCDPISEHNRLYWYRQTLGQGPEFLTYFQNEAQLEKSRLLSDRFSAERPKGSFSTLEIQRTEQGDSAMYLCASSSWGSGRMDTGELFFGEGSRLTVL.

This chain links TRBV12-5 with TRBJ1-5, with D maybe TRBD1 (6 bases). The CDR3 contains 13 residues. The V end lost 2 bases, the J end lost 4 bases, and 6 bases lay between the germline ends. Germline-derived CDR1 and CDR2 are LGHNT and FRNRAP. CDR3: CASGLQGNQPQHF. The CDR3 DNA follows: TGTGCTAGTGGTTTGCAGGGGAATCAGCCCCAGCATTTT.

The V and J genes are TRBV30 and TRBJ2-7, with 8 bases that match TRBD2. CDR1 is GTSNPN, CDR2 SVGIG, per germline (reference sequence). Germline trimming cut 6 bases from V and 2 bases from J; bases unmatched to any gene: 9. CDR3 size: 14 residues. The CDR3 region has the DNA TGTGCCTGTACTAGCGGCCCCCGGGCCTACGAGCAGTACTTC. This codes for CACTSGPRAYEQYF.

This sequence joins TRBV14 and TRBJ2-3; no reliable D call. The CDR3 loop spans 14 amino acids. Trimming left V 5 bases short and J 4 bases short, with 13 bases between. CDR1 is SGHDN and CDR2 is FVKESK in the germline V gene. DNA of the CDR3: TGTGCCAGCAGCAAAAGTTGGGATGCAGATACGCAGTATTTT. Translated: CASSKSWDADTQYF.

The chain recombines TRBV6-6 with TRBJ2-1; D may correspond to TRBD1 or TRBD2 (5 bases each). V was trimmed by 2 bases and J by 4 bases, leaving 9 bases between them. This CDR3 has 14 residues. Germline V gene sequence: CDR1 MNHNY, CDR2 SVGAGI (reference sequence). CDR3 in DNA: TGTGCCAGCAGTTACCGGGACGGGTACAATGAGCAGTTCTTC. Protein sequence: CASSYRDGYNEQFF.

This clone showed up just once. The chain employs TRBV5-4 and TRBJ2-1; 7 bases align to TRBD2. The J segment lost 5 bases and the V segment lost 5 bases, leaving 10 bases of the junction unmatched. CDR1 and CDR2 from the germline V gene are SGHNT and YYREEE (reference sequence). CDR3 size: 15 residues. The CDR3 here is CASRSAGLGHNEQFF. The CDR3 DNA reads TGTGCCAGCAGGTCAGCGGGATTGGGGCACAATGAGCAGTTCTTC.

The rearrangement links TRBV19 to TRBJ2-7; 8 nucleotides line up with TRBD2. This CDR3 has 15 amino acids. CDR1 is LNHDA and CDR2 is SQIVND in the germline V gene (reference sequence). V trimming: 6 bases; J trimming: 3 bases; junction bases outside the gene matches: 10. This chain's CDR3 is CASRHTGTRFYEQYF. CDR3 DNA: TGTGCCAGTAGGCATACCGGGACTAGGTTCTACGAGCAGTACTTC. The whole variable domain, filled in from reference TRBV19 and TRBJ2-7, reads DGGITQSPKYLFRKEGQNVTLSCEQNLNHDAMYWYRQDPGQGLRLIYYSQIVNDFQKGDIAEGYSVSREKKESFPLTVTSAQKNPTAFYLCASRHTGTRFYEQYFGPGTRLTVT.

The J gene is TRBJ2-7, the V gene TRBV19; the D gene is possibly TRBD2 (6 bases). With 0 bases removed from V and 6 bases from J, the gap between germline ends came to 15 bases. Germline V gene sequence: CDR1 LNHDA, CDR2 SQIVND (reference sequence). The CDR3 contains 15 residues. The CDR3 sequence is CASSIEGAGISEQYF. The CDR3 coding sequence is TGTGCCAGTAGTATAGAGGGAGCGGGTATCTCCGAGCAGTACTTC.

V gene TRBV19 combines with J gene TRBJ2-3; D is possibly TRBD1 or TRBD2 (5 bases each). Deletions cut 3 bases from V and 2 bases from J, with 18 bases between. CDR1 LNHDA and CDR2 SQIVND come from the germline V gene (reference sequence). This CDR3 spans 17 amino acids. DNA for the CDR3: TGTGCCAGTAGTATCGGCTCGGGGCGAGTATCCACAGATACGCAGTATTTT. It is translated as CASSIGSGRVSTDTQYF. The complete variable domain, with remaining parts taken from reference TRBV19 and TRBJ2-3, reads DGGITQSPKYLFRKEGQNVTLSCEQNLNHDAMYWYRQDPGQGLRLIYYSQIVNDFQKGDIAEGYSVSREKKESFPLTVTSAQKNPTAFYLCASSIGSGRVSTDTQYFGPGTRLTVL.

The chain carries TRBV7-2 and TRBJ2-1, with TRBD2 matching over 12 bases. The V gene's germline CDR1 is SGHTA and CDR2 FQGNSA. The CDR3 is 19 residues long. J was trimmed by 4 bases and V by 3 bases; bases with no gene match: 13. CDR3 DNA: TGTGCCAGCAGCTTTTCCCTTCGCCGGACTAGCGGGAAGTACAATGAGCAGTTCTTC. Translating it yields CASSFSLRRTSGKYNEQFF.

The genes are TRBV28 and TRBJ2-7; 9 nucleotides match TRBD1. The CDR3 consists of 17 residues. Germline CDR1 and CDR2: MDHEN and SYDVKM. Trimming at V came to 6 bases and at J to 1 base, leaving 13 bases not matched to a gene. CDR3 nucleotides: TGTGCCAGCAGACCGCCCGACGGGACAGGGAAATCCTACGAGCAGTACTTC. Protein product: CASRPPDGTGKSYEQYF.

The chain links TRBV5-1 to TRBJ2-1; possibly TRBD1 for D (5 bases). The CDR3 is 15 amino acids. In germline, CDR1 is SGHRS, CDR2 YFSETQ. V was shortened by 0 bases and J by 5 bases, with 12 bases between the two germline ends. The CDR3 loop is CASSLAGPQNNEQFF. The DNA for the CDR3 is TGCGCCAGCAGCTTGGCAGGGCCGCAAAACAATGAGCAGTTCTTC.

The chain links TRBV18 to TRBJ1-5; D call uncertain. The CDR3 is 13 residues long. From germline, CDR1 is KGHSH and CDR2 LQKENI. V gave up 4 bases and J gave up 4 bases, with 8 bases separating them. The chain's CDR3 is CASSRVGNQPQHF. The CDR3 coding sequence is TGTGCCAGCTCACGGGTCGGTAATCAGCCCCAGCATTTT.

The V call is TRBV28, the J call TRBJ2-7, with 9 bases that match TRBD1. CDR3 length: 16 amino acids. Germline values: CDR1 MDHEN, CDR2 SYDVKM. J gave up 2 bases and V 6 bases, and 11 bases lay outside the gene matches. CDR3 in DNA: TGTGCCAGCAGAGACCAGTGGGGACAGGGTACCTACGAGCAGTACTTC. This translates into CASRDQWGQGTYEQYF.

In regard to this clone: The sample has other DNA sequences that encode this CDR3 too. The J gene is TRBJ2-1, the V gene TRBV5-1, with D perhaps TRBD2 (5 bases). Germline V lookup: CDR1 SGHRS, CDR2 YFSETQ. This CDR3 comprises 17 residues. Trimming removed 4 bases from V and 2 bases from J, with 19 bases in between. The CDR3 region has the DNA TGCGCCAGCAGCCCTCATACTGGACTTCCAACCTACAATGAGCAGTTCTTC. Encoded protein: CASSPHTGLPTYNEQFF.

The chain has TRBV30 and TRBJ2-1, with TRBD1 identical over 11 bases. After removal of 1 base from V and 8 bases from J, the junction contained 4 bases not matched to a gene. There are 14 residues in the CDR3. CDR1 is GTSNPN, CDR2 SVGIG, per germline (reference sequence). CDR3 nucleotides: TGTGCCTGGAGTGGGGACAGGGGGGCCGATGAGCAGTTCTTC. Translation: CAWSGDRGADEQFF.

The gene calls are TRBV10-3 and TRBJ2-2, with 15 bases identical to TRBD2. Losses at the gene ends were 4 bases for V and 3 bases for J; bases not matched to a gene: 6. Germline loops: CDR1 ENHRY, CDR2 SYGVKD. This CDR3 has 18 amino acids. The CDR3 loop reads CAISVAGLAGGHTGELFF. The CDR3 coding sequence is TGTGCCATCAGTGTAGCGGGACTAGCGGGAGGTCACACCGGGGAGCTGTTTTTT.

The V and J genes are TRBV7-9 and TRBJ2-1; TRBD2 might be the D (6 bases). Trimming cost V 3 bases and J 6 bases, with 18 bases left between them. Germline CDR1 reads SEHNR; CDR2 reads FQNEAQ (reference sequence). The CDR3 extends over 16 amino acids. DNA for the CDR3: TGTGCCAGCAGCTTTCTGCGGGACGGAGGGCTCAATGAGCAGTTCTTC. It yields the protein CASSFLRDGGLNEQFF. Using reference TRBV7-9 and TRBJ2-1 for the parts outside the CDR3, the full variable domain is DTGVSQNPRHKITKRGQNVTFRCDPISEHNRLYWYRQTLGQGPEFLTYFQNEAQLEKSRLLSDRFSAERPKGSFSTLEIQRTEQGDSAMYLCASSFLRDGGLNEQFFGPGTRLTVL.

The chain recombines TRBV6-1 with TRBJ2-1, with TRBD1 matching 7 bases. Germline CDR1 reads MNHNS; CDR2 reads SASEGT. With 3 bases clipped from V and 0 bases from J, the junction kept 5 bases outside the gene matches. There are 16 residues in the CDR3. The CDR3 is CASSDRTGSSYNEQFF. The CDR3 DNA is TGTGCCAGCAGTGACCGGACAGGCAGCTCCTACAATGAGCAGTTCTTC.